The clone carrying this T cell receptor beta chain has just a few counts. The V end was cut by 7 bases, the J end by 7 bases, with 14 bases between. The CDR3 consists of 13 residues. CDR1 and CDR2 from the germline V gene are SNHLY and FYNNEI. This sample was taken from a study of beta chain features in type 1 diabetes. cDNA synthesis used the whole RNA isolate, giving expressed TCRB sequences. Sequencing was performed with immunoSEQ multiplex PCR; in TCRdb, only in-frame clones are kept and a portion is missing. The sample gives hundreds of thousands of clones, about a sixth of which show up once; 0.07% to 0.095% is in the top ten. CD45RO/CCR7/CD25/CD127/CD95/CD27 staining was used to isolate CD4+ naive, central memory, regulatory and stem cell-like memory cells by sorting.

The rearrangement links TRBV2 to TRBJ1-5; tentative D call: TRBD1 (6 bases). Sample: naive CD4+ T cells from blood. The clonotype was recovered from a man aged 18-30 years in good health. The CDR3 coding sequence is TGTGCCAGCATGGAGGCAGGGGAACAGCCCCAGCATTTT. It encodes CASMEAGEQPQHF.